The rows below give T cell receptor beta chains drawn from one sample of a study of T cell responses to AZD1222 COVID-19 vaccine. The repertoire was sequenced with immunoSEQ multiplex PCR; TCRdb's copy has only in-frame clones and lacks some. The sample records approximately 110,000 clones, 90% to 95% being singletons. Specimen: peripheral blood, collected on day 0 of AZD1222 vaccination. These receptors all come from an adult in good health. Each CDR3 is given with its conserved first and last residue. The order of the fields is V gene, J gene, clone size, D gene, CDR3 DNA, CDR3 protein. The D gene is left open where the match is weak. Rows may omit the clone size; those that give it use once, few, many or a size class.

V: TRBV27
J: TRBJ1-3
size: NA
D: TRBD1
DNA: TGTGCCAGCAGAACCTGGAGACAGGGGGCTGGAAACACCATATATTTT
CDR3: CASRTWRQGAGNTIYF

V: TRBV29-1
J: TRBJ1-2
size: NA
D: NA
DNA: TGCAGCGCCGGGGCCAACTATGGCTACACCTTC
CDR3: CSAGANYGYTF

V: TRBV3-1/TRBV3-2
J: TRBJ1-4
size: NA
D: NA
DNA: TGTGCCAGCAGCGAGGGGGGGAAACTGTTTTTT
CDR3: CASSEGGKLFF

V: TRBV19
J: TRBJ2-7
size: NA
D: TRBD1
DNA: TGTGCCAGTAGCCAGGCAGGGGGCAGCTACGAGCAGTACTTC
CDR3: CASSQAGGSYEQYF

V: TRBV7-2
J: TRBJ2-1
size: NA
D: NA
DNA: TGTGCCAGCAGCGCATACGGGAAACACAATGAGCAGTTCTTC
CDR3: CASSAYGKHNEQFF

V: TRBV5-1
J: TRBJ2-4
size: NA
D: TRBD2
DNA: TGCGCCAGCAGCTTGATTTCTGGCGGGGGTGCCCCAAACATTCAGTACTTC
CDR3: CASSLISGGGAPNIQYF

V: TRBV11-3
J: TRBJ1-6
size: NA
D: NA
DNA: TGTGCCAGCAGCCCGATTCCCAGGGATAATTCACCCCTCCACTTT
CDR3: CASSPIPRDNSPLHF

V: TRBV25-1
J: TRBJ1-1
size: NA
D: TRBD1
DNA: TGTGCCAGCAGTGGGCAGGGGGCCACTGAAGCTTTCTTT
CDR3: CASSGQGATEAFF

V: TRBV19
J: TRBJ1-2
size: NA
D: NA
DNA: TGTGCCAGTAGGGATCCGACGGACCCGGGCTACACCTTC
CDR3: CASRDPTDPGYTF

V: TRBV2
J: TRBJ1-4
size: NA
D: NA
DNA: TGTGCCAGCAGGGAAGAGGGGGTCGAGGGCGAAAAACTGTTTTTT
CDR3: CASREEGVEGEKLFF

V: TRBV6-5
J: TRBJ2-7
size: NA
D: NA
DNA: TGTGCCAGCGCGCGCGGTGGAGGGGAGCAGTACTTC
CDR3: CASARGGGEQYF

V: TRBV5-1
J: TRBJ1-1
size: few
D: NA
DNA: TGCGCCAGCAGCAGCCCTACCATGAACACTGAAGCTTTCTTT
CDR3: CASSSPTMNTEAFF